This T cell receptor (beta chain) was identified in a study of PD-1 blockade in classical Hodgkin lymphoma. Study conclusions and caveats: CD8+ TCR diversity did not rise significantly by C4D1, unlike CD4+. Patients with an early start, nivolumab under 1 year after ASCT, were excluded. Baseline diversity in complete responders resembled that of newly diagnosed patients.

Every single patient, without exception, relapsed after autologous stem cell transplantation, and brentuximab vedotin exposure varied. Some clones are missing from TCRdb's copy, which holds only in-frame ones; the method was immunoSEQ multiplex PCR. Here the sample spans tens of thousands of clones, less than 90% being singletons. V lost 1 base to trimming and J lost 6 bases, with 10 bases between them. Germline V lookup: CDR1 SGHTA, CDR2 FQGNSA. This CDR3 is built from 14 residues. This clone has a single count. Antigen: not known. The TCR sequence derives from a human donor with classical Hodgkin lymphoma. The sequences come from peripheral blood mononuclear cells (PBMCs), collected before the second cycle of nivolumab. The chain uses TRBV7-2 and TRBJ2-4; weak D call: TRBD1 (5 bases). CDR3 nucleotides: TGTGCCAGCAGCTTAGGGGGCTCGTCAAACATTCAGTACTTC. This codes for CASSLGGSSNIQYF.